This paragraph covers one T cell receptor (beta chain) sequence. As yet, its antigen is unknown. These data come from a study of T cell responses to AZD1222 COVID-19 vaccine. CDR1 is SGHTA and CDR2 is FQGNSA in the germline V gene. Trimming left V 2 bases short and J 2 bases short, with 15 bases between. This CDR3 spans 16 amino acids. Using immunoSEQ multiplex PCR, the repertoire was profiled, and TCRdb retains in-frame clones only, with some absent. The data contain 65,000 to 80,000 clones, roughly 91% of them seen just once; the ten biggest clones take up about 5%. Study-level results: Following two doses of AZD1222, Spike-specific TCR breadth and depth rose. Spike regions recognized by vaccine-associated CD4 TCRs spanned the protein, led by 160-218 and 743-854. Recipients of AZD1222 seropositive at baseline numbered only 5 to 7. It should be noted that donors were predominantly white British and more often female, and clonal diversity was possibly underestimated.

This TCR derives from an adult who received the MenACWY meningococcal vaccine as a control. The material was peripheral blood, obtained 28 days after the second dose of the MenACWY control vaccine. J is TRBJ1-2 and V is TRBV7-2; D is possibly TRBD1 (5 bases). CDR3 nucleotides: TGTGCCAGCAGCTTATCAGATAGCAGACAGAACTATGGCTACACCTTC. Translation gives CASSLSDSRQNYGYTF.